This entry describes one T cell receptor beta chain. Its cognate antigen is unknown. This specimen comes from a study of cytomegalovirus exposure and HLA in healthy donors. Study as a whole: There were tens of millions of unique TCRs (from HLA-typed donors) in an early data release. Ancestry clustering placed around four fifths of around 400 genotyped donors in the Caucasian-associated cluster.

Vbeta (60) and Jbeta (13) primers were used in the PCR. Profiled with immunoSEQ multiplex PCR; TCRdb holds only in-frame clones, not every one. Its table lists over 30,000 clones. The donors gave bone marrow, and they were healthy. Overall study results and limits: According to reports, the classifier identified cytomegalovirus status with high specificity and sensitivity.

The CDR3 has 13 amino acids. Germline V gene sequence: CDR1 SGDLS, CDR2 YYNGEE. Trimming removed 6 bases from V and 12 bases from J; junction bases left unmatched: 10. V is TRBV9 and J is TRBJ1-1, with 11 nucleotides matching TRBD1. Sequenced sample: PBMCs. The TCR was taken from a woman aged 40 to 50 in good health and CMV-seropositive. In nucleotides, the CDR3 is TGTGCCAGCACCCCCACCGGGACAGGGGGGTCTTTCTTT. It specifies CASTPTGTGGSFF.